This T cell receptor beta chain was captured in a study of shared clonotypes between healthy human individuals. Study at large: Aged 18 to 49, the donors were a couple of women and a few men.

Remarks on this clone: The target antigen is unknown.

Every subset had its genomic DNA shared out evenly among several immunoSEQ plates. The unsorted PBMC sample used ten immunoSEQ deep assay plates. Assay: immunoSEQ multiplex PCR; the TCRdb copy retains only in-frame clones and omits some. The table has 400,000 to 500,000 clones, 79% seen once; the top ten hold more than 10%. Germline-derived CDR1 and CDR2 are LNHDA and SQIVND (reference sequence). The CDR3 totals 14 residues. The V and J ends lost 7 bases and 4 bases respectively, with 16 bases between them. General study points: There were few donors, and this limited the genetic and exposure-history diversity represented.

The clonotype was recovered from a woman in her forties in good health. Some clones in this sample may be carry-over from other donors' samples. This chain connects TRBV19 to TRBJ1-2; D uncertain. Sequenced: PBMCs. CDR3 coding DNA: TGTGCCAGTATTGTCCCAGGATCGCTCTATGGCTACACCTTC. Its translation: CASIVPGSLYGYTF.